One sample yielded the 11 T cell receptor beta chains listed below, sequenced in a study of T cell clones after liver transplantation. Measured with immunoSEQ multiplex PCR; TCRdb has only the in-frame clones, and not every one. This table has more than 95,000 clones, approximately 90% appearing once. Sequencing used CD4+ T cells from blood, obtained 12 months after liver transplant. These receptors all come from a human patient who received a liver transplant. Certain T cells may be donor cells from the graft.

The chain recombines TRBV28 with TRBJ1-5, with a weak D call TRBD1 (5 bases). Trimming removed 5 bases from V and 6 bases from J, with 14 bases in between. Germline assignment: CDR1 MDHEN and CDR2 SYDVKM. This CDR3 has 14 amino acids. In nucleotides, the CDR3 is TGTGCCAGCAGTCAACTCCAGGGCGTTCAGCCCCAGCATTTT. Translated: CASSQLQGVQPQHF.

The chain couples TRBV4-2 to TRBJ1-4; D is unresolved. V lost 0 bases to trimming and J lost 4 bases, with 12 bases between them. Germline loops: CDR1 LGHNA, CDR2 YNFKEQ. This CDR3 has 16 amino acids. CDR3 amino acids: CASSQERGFSNEKLFF. CDR3 in DNA: TGTGCCAGCAGCCAAGAGCGGGGTTTCAGTAATGAAAAACTGTTTTTT.

The chain carries TRBV7-6 and TRBJ2-3; D gene unclear. CDR1 is SGHVS and CDR2 is FNYEAQ in the germline V gene. V gave up 2 bases and J gave up 4 bases, with 10 bases separating them. This CDR3 has 14 residues. CDR3 sequence: CASSLFSTSDTQYF. CDR3 sequence (DNA): TGTGCCAGCAGCTTATTTTCGACGTCAGATACGCAGTATTTT.

This clone was counted only a few times. CDR3 DNA: TGTGCCAGCAGGGGTGAGGGGCCGGAAGGCTACACCTTC. It codes for CASRGEGPEGYTF. The rearrangement links TRBV4-2 to TRBJ1-2; D might be TRBD1 (5 bases). Trimming cost V 6 bases and J 8 bases, with 16 bases left between them. Germline CDR1 is LGHNA and CDR2 is YNFKEQ. This CDR3 spans 13 amino acids.

The chain carries TRBV19 and TRBJ2-2; 12 bases agree with TRBD1. V shed 4 bases and J 10 bases; nucleotides not matched to a gene: 4. Germline CDR1 LNHDA, CDR2 SQIVND (reference sequence). The CDR3 has 14 residues. DNA of the CDR3: TGTGCCAGTAGTACCGGGACAGGGGGCCAGGAGCTGTTTTTT. Translated, it gives CASSTGTGGQELFF.

The chain couples TRBV6-4 to TRBJ2-1; D not resolved. The V end lost 5 bases, the J end lost 8 bases, and 13 bases lay between the germline ends. This CDR3 has 13 residues. Germline lookup yields CDR1 MRHNA and CDR2 SNTAGT. The CDR3 coding sequence is TGTGCCAGCAGTCGACGGGTGGAAGATGAGCAGTTCTTC. Protein: CASSRRVEDEQFF.

The V gene is TRBV9, the J gene TRBJ2-1, with 8 nucleotides matching TRBD2. The CDR3 loop spans 15 amino acids. The germline gives CDR1 SGDLS, CDR2 YYNGEE. The trim removed 4 bases at V and 8 bases at J, leaving 11 bases unmatched. The CDR3 sequence: CASSRASGRGDEQFF. The DNA for the CDR3 is TGTGCCAGCAGCCGCGCTAGCGGGCGGGGGGATGAGCAGTTCTTC.

This clone was recorded many times. V is TRBV7-2 and J is TRBJ2-1; D remains ambiguous. The germline V and J ends were trimmed by 5 bases and 5 bases, with 10 bases remaining between them. CDR1 SGHTA and CDR2 FQGNSA come from the germline V gene. The CDR3 is 13 residues long. As DNA, the CDR3 is TGTGCCAGCAGCCTCCAAACCAACAATGAGCAGTTCTTC. Translating it yields CASSLQTNNEQFF. Filled out from reference TRBV7-2 and TRBJ2-1, the complete variable domain reads GAGVSQSPSNKVTEKGKDVELRCDPISGHTALYWYRQSLGQGLEFLIYFQGNSAPDKSGLPSDRFSAERTGGSVSTLTIQRTQQEDSAVYLCASSLQTNNEQFFGPGTRLTVL.

This clone was seen a few times. This chain connects TRBV11-3 to TRBJ1-2, with D uncertain. The CDR3 covers 13 residues. Germline CDR1 reads SGHNT; CDR2 reads YENEEA. V gave up 4 bases and J gave up 8 bases, with 14 bases separating them. This chain's CDR3 is CASSSGLDRGYTF. CDR3 nucleotide sequence: TGTGCCAGCAGCTCGGGGTTGGACCGCGGCTACACCTTC.

V is TRBV25-1 and J is TRBJ2-2, with TRBD2 matching over 8 bases. From germline, CDR1 is MGHDK and CDR2 SYGVNS. The trim removed 2 bases at V and 3 bases at J, leaving 2 bases unmatched. CDR3 size: 15 residues. The CDR3 loop reads CASSEAGGDTGELFF. In DNA form, the CDR3 reads TGTGCCAGCAGTGAAGCGGGAGGAGACACCGGGGAGCTGTTTTTT.

This sequence joins TRBV2 and TRBJ2-1, with a weak D call TRBD2 (5 bases). V was trimmed by 4 bases and J by 4 bases, leaving 8 bases between them. The germline V gene has CDR1 SNHLY and CDR2 FYNNEI. This CDR3 contains 13 residues. CDR3: CASSVSGYNEQFF. In DNA form, the CDR3 reads TGTGCCAGCAGTGTGTCGGGATACAATGAGCAGTTCTTC.